One sample yielded the 8 T cell receptor beta chains listed below, sequenced in a study of cytomegalovirus exposure and HLA in healthy donors. PCR used 60 Vbeta primers and 13 Jbeta primers. The data were produced by immunoSEQ multiplex PCR, yet TCRdb's version contains in-frame clones alone and is incomplete. The data show about 140,000 clones, around 75% seen once. The sample was PBMCs. These TCRs come from a man aged 35-49 years in good health and CMV-seronegative.

This chain links TRBV9 with TRBJ2-7; 9 bases agree with TRBD1. CDR3 length: 15 amino acids. In germline, CDR1 is SGDLS, CDR2 YYNGEE. Trimming at V came to 2 bases and at J to 3 bases, leaving 6 bases not matched to a gene. Here the CDR3 reads CASSVTGGAGYEQYF. As DNA, the CDR3 is TGTGCCAGCAGCGTTACAGGGGGCGCGGGCTACGAGCAGTACTTC. Full variable domain (remainder filled in from reference TRBV9 and TRBJ2-7): DSGVTQTPKHLITATGQRVTLRCSPRSGDLSVYWYQQSLDQGLQFLIQYYNGEERAKGNILERFSAQQFPDLHSELNLSSLELGDSALYFCASSVTGGAGYEQYFGPGTRLTVT.

The chain recombines TRBV7-3 with TRBJ1-2; 10 bases agree with TRBD1. V trimming: 7 bases; J trimming: 8 bases; junction bases outside the gene matches: 4. This CDR3 has 12 residues. Germline V gene data show CDR1 as SGHTA and CDR2 as FQGTGA. The CDR3 sequence: CASTGQGDGYTF. DNA for the CDR3: TGTGCCAGCACCGGACAGGGGGACGGCTACACCTTC.

V and J are TRBV5-1 and TRBJ1-5, with unresolved D. CDR1 is SGHRS, CDR2 YFSETQ, per germline. The V end was cut by 1 base, the J end by 5 bases, with 7 bases between. The CDR3 length is 13 residues. The CDR3 DNA reads as TGCGCCAGCAGCTTGCGTCCCGATCAGCCCCAGCATTTT. Its protein product is CASSLRPDQPQHF.

The chain employs TRBV4-2 and TRBJ2-2; TRBD2 matches 8 bases. The V gene's germline CDR1 is LGHNA and CDR2 YNFKEQ. This CDR3 spans 18 amino acids. The V and J ends lost 2 bases and 1 base, in that order; junction bases with no gene match: 9. The CDR3 is CASSQKRGRGGNTGELFF. The CDR3 DNA sequence: TGTGCCAGCAGCCAAAAGCGGGGGCGCGGGGGGAACACCGGGGAGCTGTTTTTT.

V usage is TRBV5-4 and J usage is TRBJ2-1; 9 bases map to TRBD2. The germline gives CDR1 SGHNT, CDR2 YYREEE (reference sequence). The CDR3 extends over 15 amino acids. The J segment lost 8 bases and the V segment lost 3 bases, leaving 9 bases of the junction unmatched. The CDR3 DNA reads as TGTGCCAGCAGCTCGCCGGGACTAGCAAAAGATGAGCAGTTCTTC. Encoded protein: CASSSPGLAKDEQFF.

The chain has TRBV9 and TRBJ2-7, with 9 bases fitting TRBD1. V was clipped by 0 bases and J by 5 bases; unmatched bases: 6. The CDR3 totals 15 residues. Germline CDR1 is SGDLS and CDR2 is YYNGEE. CDR3 protein: CASSVGSGTGNEQYF. CDR3 coding DNA: TGTGCCAGCAGCGTAGGTTCCGGGACAGGGAACGAGCAGTACTTC.

V and J are TRBV7-2 and TRBJ2-3, with 8 positions matching TRBD1. The germline V gene encodes CDR1 SGHTA and CDR2 FQGNSA. V shed 2 bases and J 4 bases; nucleotides not matched to a gene: 5. There are 15 residues in the CDR3. DNA of the CDR3: TGTGCCAGCAGCTTAATGGCAGGGGGCGCAGATACGCAGTATTTT. Translated: CASSLMAGGADTQYF.

V gene TRBV28 combines with J gene TRBJ1-2; 8 bases agree with TRBD1. Germline CDR1 is MDHEN and CDR2 is SYDVKM. The CDR3 covers 16 residues. The V and J ends lost 2 bases and 4 bases, in that order; junction bases with no gene match: 9. The DNA of the CDR3 is TGTGCCAGCAGTTTAAGCGGACAGGGAGAGTTCTATGGCTACACCTTC. Its translation is CASSLSGQGEFYGYTF.